The 15 T cell receptor beta chains reported below all come from one sample, sequenced in a study of regulatory T cells in long-lasting Graves disease. Assembly of TCR beta libraries relied on iRepertoire HTBI primers together with Arm-PCR of CDR3 regions. TCRdb fed the multiplex PCR reads into MiXCR, producing one record per CDR3 protein. This sample has about 450,000 distinct CDR3 sequences, with 14% found just once. The time point denotes: newly diagnosed GD, antithyroid drugs for less than 3 months. Construction of the TCR library relied on RNA isolated from PBMCs. The sample was also reused in another study, on T cells in Graves' hyperthyroidism and ophthalmopathy.

The sequences come from peripheral blood mononuclear cells (PBMCs), collected at new diagnosis, from a patient treated with antithyroid drugs. All receptors come from a woman aged 45-59 years with Graves disease.

This clonotype has a count of ten or more. The chain combines TRBV28 with TRBJ2-4, with D perhaps matching TRBD2 (6 bases). The length of the CDR3 is 16 residues. V was clipped by 2 bases and J by 0 bases, with 11 bases between them. Germline CDR1 MDHEN, CDR2 SYDVKM. This chain's CDR3 is CASSLGGKLAKNIQYF. CDR3 DNA sequence: TGTGCCAGCAGTTTAGGCGGGAAACTAGCCAAAAACATTCAGTACTTC.

This clonotype was seen a handful of times. The chain joins TRBV9 to TRBJ2-3; a weak D match, TRBD1 (6 bases). V was trimmed by 3 bases and J by 2 bases, leaving 13 bases between them. Germline values: CDR1 SGDLS, CDR2 YYNGEE. This CDR3 spans 15 amino acids. The CDR3 region is CASSGRGRVTDTQYF. Written as DNA, the CDR3 is TGTGCCAGCAGCGGCAGGGGTCGGGTCACAGATACGCAGTATTTT.

This clonotype was seen ten or more times. The chain recombines TRBV20-1 with TRBJ2-1; 9 bases agree with TRBD2. This CDR3 spans 15 amino acids. Trimming at V came to 3 bases and at J to 3 bases, leaving 6 bases not matched to a gene. Per germline, CDR1 DFQATT and CDR2 SNEGSKA (reference sequence). CDR3: CSASPREGRYNEQFF. The CDR3 DNA reads TGCAGTGCTAGCCCGCGGGAGGGCCGCTACAATGAGCAGTTCTTC.

In its sample, this clonotype was seen a few times. The chain employs TRBV5-1 and TRBJ2-3; D gene ambiguous. The V gene lost 4 bases and the J gene lost 0 bases, with 12 bases spanning the gap. CDR3 length equals 15 residues. Looked up from germline, CDR1 is SGHRS and CDR2 is YFSETQ. CDR3 residues: CASSLRLRSTDTQYF. CDR3 DNA sequence: TGCGCCAGCAGCCTTCGCCTCAGAAGCACAGATACGCAGTATTTT. Full variable domain (rest looked up from reference TRBV5-1 and TRBJ2-3): KAGVTQTPRYLIKTRGQQVTLSCSPISGHRSVSWYQQTPGQGLQFLFEYFSETQRNKGNFPGRFSGRQFSNSRSEMNVSTLELGDSALYLCASSLRLRSTDTQYFGPGTRLTVL.

This clonotype was recorded at least ten times. The V call is TRBV4-2, the J call TRBJ1-1; D unresolved. Germline CDR1 and CDR2: LGHNA and YNFKEQ. Trimming removed 5 bases at V and 12 bases at J, with 16 bases between. CDR3 length: 12 residues. CDR3 nucleotide sequence: TGTGCCAGCAGCTCAGAGAGAGGCGAATCTTTCTTT. Its protein product is CASSSERGESFF.

The count of this clonotype is one. The gene calls are TRBV28 and TRBJ1-6; 11 positions agree with TRBD1. The CDR3 covers 13 residues. Germline loops: CDR1 MDHEN, CDR2 SYDVKM. The J segment lost 12 bases and the V segment lost 5 bases, leaving 3 bases of the junction unmatched. The CDR3 DNA is TGTGCCAGCAGTCCCGGGACAGGGGGACCCCTCCACTTT. Its translation is CASSPGTGGPLHF.

The chain joins TRBV7-9 to TRBJ2-5; 8 bases align to TRBD2. CDR1 and CDR2 from the germline V gene are SEHNR and FQNEAQ (reference sequence). V was clipped by 1 base and J by 5 bases; unmatched bases: 9. The CDR3 sequence is 16 residues long. The CDR3 loop is CASSLVPAGDTETQYF. CDR3 DNA sequence: TGTGCCAGCAGCTTAGTCCCAGCGGGAGATACTGAGACCCAGTACTTC.

This clonotype has at least ten counts. The CDR3 bases are TGTGCCAGCAGCCACAGCAGAACAGATACGCAGTATTTT. Amino acid sequence: CASSHSRTDTQYF. This chain uses TRBV3-1 with TRBJ2-3, with D hard to call. Germline loops: CDR1 LGHDT, CDR2 YNNKEL (reference sequence). V was trimmed by 3 bases and J by 3 bases, leaving 7 bases between them. This CDR3 has 13 amino acids.

As to this clonotype: Lacking the conserved final phenylalanine or tryptophan, this CDR3 likely reflects a read error. The DNA is omitted, as the CDR3 cannot be located on it reliably, and the CDR3 follows TCRdb's listing. The J gene is TRBJ2-4, the V gene TRBV5-1; the listed D gene, TRBD2, was not tested against the DNA. The CDR3 is 13 amino acids long, termini counted. The germline V gene encodes CDR1 SGHRS and CDR2 YFSETQ. CDR3 residues: CASSGSGLKYFGP.

With regard to this clonotype: A far more abundant clone sits one base away, making this likely a read error. The chain carries TRBV7-9 and TRBJ2-1, with a possible D match to TRBD1 (5 bases). Looked up from germline, CDR1 is SEHNR and CDR2 is FQNEAQ (reference sequence). The CDR3 runs to 13 residues. The CDR3, as DNA: TGTGCCAGCAACTTAGCAAGGGGCTACGAGCAGTTCTTC. It encodes CASNLARGYEQFF.

This clonotype was observed many times. The rearrangement links TRBV19 to TRBJ2-1, with 7 positions matching TRBD2. V was pared by 1 base and J by 5 bases, with 8 bases of the junction left unmatched. The CDR3 has 16 residues. The germline gives CDR1 LNHDA, CDR2 SQIVND (reference sequence). CDR3 DNA: TGTGCCAGTAGTATAGGGCGGGGGTTCTTCGACAATGAGCAGTTCTTC. Translated: CASSIGRGFFDNEQFF. Variable domain in full (rest from reference TRBV19 and TRBJ2-1): DGGITQSPKYLFRKEGQNVTLSCEQNLNHDAMYWYRQDPGQGLRLIYYSQIVNDFQKGDIAEGYSVSREKKESFPLTVTSAQKNPTAFYLCASSIGRGFFDNEQFFGPGTRLTVL.

This clonotype was seen only a few times. This chain uses TRBV30 with TRBJ2-7; maybe TRBD2 (7 bases). The CDR3 covers 11 residues. V was shortened by 8 bases and J by 3 bases, with 11 bases between the two germline ends. Germline values: CDR1 GTSNPN, CDR2 SVGIG (reference sequence). CDR3 in DNA: TGTGCCCGGGGGGACAACTACGAGCAGTACTTC. Encoded protein: CARGDNYEQYF.

This clonotype was found many times. V is TRBV10-3 and J is TRBJ1-1, with 10 bases identical to TRBD1. Trimming at V came to 4 bases and at J to 5 bases, leaving 4 bases not matched to a gene. CDR1 and CDR2 (germline): ENHRY, SYGVKD. The CDR3 is 14 amino acids. The CDR3 coding sequence is TGTGCCATCAGTGCGGGACAGGGGAGGACTGAAGCTTTCTTT. Its translation: CAISAGQGRTEAFF.

About this clonotype: This sequence may be a read error, since a much larger clone differs from it by one base. The rearrangement links TRBV5-1 to TRBJ2-2; a weak D match, TRBD1 (5 bases). The germline CDR1 and CDR2 sequences are SGHRS and YFSETQ. The CDR3 sequence is 15 residues long. V was cut by 4 bases and J by 4 bases, with 14 bases left in between. The CDR3 loop is CASSLGPDSTGELFF. The CDR3 region has the DNA TGCGCCAGCAGCCTCGGACCCGACAGCACCGGGGAGCTGTTTTTT.

This clonotype was seen repeatedly, ten times or more. This chain connects TRBV27 to TRBJ1-1; possible D gene TRBD1, 5 bases. This CDR3 is built from 16 residues. The V end was cut by 4 bases, the J end by 3 bases, with 18 bases between. Germline CDR1 and CDR2: MNHEY and SMNVEV (reference sequence). CDR3 sequence (DNA): TGTGCCAGCAGTTCCCATTTGGGGGGGGGGGACACTGAAGCTTTCTTT. Its translation: CASSSHLGGGDTEAFF.